This TCR beta chain came from a study of blood T cell repertoires in COVID-19. Across the whole study: Samples representing acute and convalescent COVID-19 were sourced from the United States, Italy and Spain. From T cells, B-cell-depleted T cells, or PBMCs came the material, which was cDNA or gDNA.

Authors' data handling: Estimation of nucleated cell counts was performed using reference gene primer amplification. Sequencing used immunoSEQ multiplex PCR; TCRdb keeps in-frame clones, though not all of them. The DNA was the basis for D and trimming; V, J and clone size are from that table. The data hold under 75,000 clones, with around 87% observed a single time. The CDR3 runs to 17 residues. Input material: peripheral blood. The clonotype comes from a woman aged 18-35 years with acute or convalescent COVID-19. The V and J genes are TRBV21-1 and TRBJ2-5; the D segment call TRBD2 is taken from the table without a DNA check. TRBV21-1 is listed as a pseudogene. The CDR3 nucleotides are TGTGCCAGCAGCAAGAGGAGGCTGGGCCGCCCGGGAGAGACCCAGTACTTC. Protein product: CASSKRRLGRPGETQYF.